Each of the 31 T cell receptor beta chains below was sequenced from the same sample in a study of post-analysis software for immune sequencing data. Study-wide points: Higher frequency in patients than in controls was seen for about five TRBV segments, with TRBV5-6, TRBV5-1 and TRBV20-1 among them.

Built from TCR beta cDNA, the libraries had unique molecular identifiers in them. TCRdb passed the PCR reads through MiXCR, listing each CDR3 protein once. The top ten clones hold roughly 12% of a sample with about 460,000 distinct CDR3 sequences, approximately 46% of them seen once. What these receptors recognize is not known. The specimen was blood. These receptors came from a girl between 5 and 17 years old with multiple sclerosis.

The rearrangement joins TRBV27 to TRBJ2-3, with D tentatively TRBD2 (6 bases). Trimming took 4 bases from V and 1 from J, leaving 12 bases between them. Germline V gives CDR1 MNHEY, CDR2 SMNVEV (reference sequence). This CDR3 spans 15 amino acids. Here the CDR3 reads CASSSIGEGTDTQYF. DNA for the CDR3: TGTGCCAGCAGTTCAATCGGGGAGGGCACAGATACGCAGTATTTT.

The J gene is TRBJ2-3, the V gene TRBV4-2; tentatively, D is TRBD2 (6 bases). V lost 0 bases to trimming and J lost 2 bases, with 12 bases between them. The CDR3 consists of 16 residues. In germline, CDR1 is LGHNA, CDR2 YNFKEQ. As DNA, the CDR3 is TGTGCCAGCAGCCAAGACGCGGGGCGAAACACAGATACGCAGTATTTT. Residues: CASSQDAGRNTDTQYF.

This clonotype appeared a few times. The rearrangement uses TRBV29-1 and TRBJ1-5; 9 nucleotides agree with TRBD1. The CDR3 consists of 14 residues. The J segment lost 4 bases and the V segment lost 4 bases, leaving 5 bases of the junction unmatched. The germline V gene has CDR1 SQVTM and CDR2 ANQGSEA. The CDR3 coding sequence is TGCAGCGTTGGATCCGGGACAGGGAATCAGCCCCAGCATTTT. Translating gives CSVGSGTGNQPQHF.

This sequence joins TRBV10-3 and TRBJ2-3, with 7 bases fitting TRBD1. V gave up 2 bases and J gave up 1 base; unmatched junction bases: 6. CDR3 size: 16 residues. Per germline, CDR1 ENHRY and CDR2 SYGVKD. The CDR3 DNA is TGTGCCATCAGTGAGGCGGACAGGAGTGGCACAGATACGCAGTATTTT. Its translation: CAISEADRSGTDTQYF.

The chain joins TRBV12-3 or TRBV12-4 to TRBJ2-5; possible D gene TRBD1, 7 bases. V lost 2 bases, J lost 5 bases, and 15 bases lay in between. The CDR3 loop spans 15 amino acids. CDR3 amino acids: CASSLQGGRQETQYF. The CDR3 nucleotides are TGTGCCAGCAGTTTACAGGGGGGTAGGCAGGAGACCCAGTACTTC.

This chain uses TRBV20-1 with TRBJ2-3; 10 bases align to TRBD2. Germline V CDR1 and CDR2: DFQATT, SNEGSKA (reference sequence). This CDR3 contains 15 residues. The V and J ends lost 6 bases and 6 bases, in that order; junction bases with no gene match: 12. The chain's CDR3 is CSASRLAGVTDTQYF. The CDR3 DNA follows: TGCAGTGCCTCGAGGCTAGCGGGAGTAACGGATACGCAGTATTTT.

The gene calls are TRBV7-9 and TRBJ2-7; D is possibly TRBD1 (6 bases). The DNA end is a closer match to TRBJ2-5, so the J assignment may be wrong. CDR1 and CDR2 (germline): SEHNR, FQNEAQ (reference sequence). The CDR3 is 15 residues long. This CDR3 reads CASSQRGGAWETQYF. CDR3 in DNA: TGTGCCAGCAGCCAACGAGGGGGAGCTTGGGAGACCCAGTACTTC.

The CDR3 protein is CASSPSLTYGYTF. DNA for the CDR3: TGTGCCAGCAGCCCCTCTTTAACCTATGGCTACACCTTC. This rearrangement joins TRBV7-6 to TRBJ1-2; no firm D call. From germline, CDR1 is SGHVS and CDR2 FNYEAQ. CDR3 length: 13 amino acids. Trimming removed 5 bases at V and 4 bases at J, with 11 bases between.

This clonotype was detected only once. The V call is TRBV5-1, the J call TRBJ2-3; D is perhaps TRBD1 (5 bases). V was trimmed by 0 bases and J by 4 bases, leaving 15 bases between them. CDR1 is SGHRS and CDR2 is YFSETQ in the germline V gene. This CDR3 has 16 residues. For the CDR3, the DNA is TGCGCCAGCAGCTTGGAGTTTAGGCAGGGCGCAGATACGCAGTATTTT. Its translation: CASSLEFRQGADTQYF. Full variable domain (remainder filled in from reference TRBV5-1 and TRBJ2-3): KAGVTQTPRYLIKTRGQQVTLSCSPISGHRSVSWYQQTPGQGLQFLFEYFSETQRNKGNFPGRFSGRQFSNSRSEMNVSTLELGDSALYLCASSLEFRQGADTQYFGPGTRLTVL.

The genes are TRBV3-1 and TRBJ1-6, with 7 bases lining up with TRBD1. CDR1 and CDR2 from the germline V gene are LGHDT and YNNKEL (reference sequence). Losses at the gene ends were 4 bases for V and 7 bases for J; bases not matched to a gene: 7. CDR3 length equals 15 residues. CDR3 sequence (DNA): TGTGCCAGCAGCCTACCGGGACAGATAAATTCACCCCTCCACTTT. This codes for CASSLPGQINSPLHF.

The chain couples TRBV5-1 to TRBJ2-6; D not certain. Deletions cut 0 bases from V and 0 bases from J, with 10 bases between. Looked up from germline, CDR1 is SGHRS and CDR2 is YFSETQ. This CDR3 spans 17 amino acids. In DNA form, the CDR3 reads TGCGCCAGCAGCTTGGGGGGATCTCACTCTGGGGCCAACGTCCTGACTTTC. Amino acids: CASSLGGSHSGANVLTF.

The CDR3 protein is CAWTLGGYGYTF. The DNA of the CDR3 is TGTGCCTGGACCCTGGGGGGCTATGGCTACACCTTC. J is TRBJ1-2 and V is TRBV30, with TRBD1 as a possible D gene (5 bases). The CDR3 is 12 residues long. Germline lookup yields CDR1 GTSNPN and CDR2 SVGIG (reference sequence). V was pared by 4 bases and J by 4 bases, with 10 bases between. Full variable domain (remainder filled in from reference TRBV30 and TRBJ1-2): SQTIHQWPATLVQPVGSPLSLECTVEGTSNPNLYWYRQAAGRGLQLLFYSVGIGQISSEVPQNLSASRPQDRQFILSSKKLLLSDSGFYLCAWTLGGYGYTFGSGTRLTVV.

This chain joins TRBV9 and TRBJ2-5; D is ambiguous. The CDR3 sequence is 13 residues long. Germline CDR1 is SGDLS and CDR2 is YYNGEE. V lost 0 bases and J lost 7, with 10 bases in between. This CDR3 reads CASSVVVDGTQYF. DNA of the CDR3: TGTGCCAGCAGCGTAGTGGTGGATGGGACCCAGTACTTC.

This chain uses TRBV24-1 with TRBJ2-1, with D perhaps TRBD2 (7 bases). CDR3 length equals 19 residues. Germline V gives CDR1 KGHDR, CDR2 SFDVKD. The V gene lost 0 bases and the J gene lost 10 bases, with 27 bases spanning the gap. The CDR3 DNA is TGTGCCACCAGTGATTTGTCGGGGGGCCTCGGGGCAGGGCGCTTGGAGCAGTTCTTC. The encoded protein is CATSDLSGGLGAGRLEQFF.

This chain links TRBV6-6 with TRBJ2-5, with D unresolved. The CDR3 has 16 amino acids. Trimming pared 5 bases from V and 5 bases from J, leaving 21 bases between. Germline loops: CDR1 MNHNY, CDR2 SVGAGI (reference sequence). In DNA, the CDR3 is TGTGCCAGCAGTCAATTTTATTCAGGATCATCGGAGACCCAGTACTTC. Protein: CASSQFYSGSSETQYF.

The J gene is TRBJ2-5, the V gene TRBV10-2; the match to TRBD1 covers 9 bases. CDR3 length: 16 amino acids. The junction had 3 bases not matched to a gene; V was cut back by 0 bases and J by 1 base. The germline V gene has CDR1 WSHSY and CDR2 SAAADI. The CDR3 sequence: CASSESQGALQETQYF. The CDR3 DNA reads as TGCGCCAGCAGTGAGTCACAGGGGGCCCTCCAAGAGACCCAGTACTTC.

This clonotype appeared a few times. This chain connects TRBV24-1 to TRBJ2-3, with 7 bases that match TRBD1. V shed 1 base, J shed 2 bases, and the junction held 5 bases outside the gene matches. The CDR3 is 16 amino acids. Germline-derived CDR1 and CDR2 are KGHDR and SFDVKD. The CDR3 sequence: CATSDLPDRYTDTQYF. CDR3 DNA sequence: TGTGCCACCAGTGATTTACCGGACAGGTACACAGATACGCAGTATTTT.

The chain carries TRBV12-3 or TRBV12-4 and TRBJ2-3, with D uncertain. Trimming pared 3 bases from V and 4 bases from J, leaving 8 bases between. The CDR3 is 13 residues long. This CDR3 reads CASSLYPSDTQYF. The CDR3 coding sequence is TGTGCCAGCAGTTTGTATCCCTCAGATACGCAGTATTTT.

In this sample, this clonotype turned up a few times. V usage is TRBV6-2 or TRBV6-3 and J usage is TRBJ2-4, with 10 nucleotides matching TRBD1. The J call may be wrong; the DNA end is better matched by TRBJ2-7. Germline values: CDR1 MNHEY, CDR2 SVGEGT. The CDR3 contains 16 residues. CDR3: CASSYPGTGDPYEQYF. The CDR3 nucleotides are TGTGCCAGCAGTTACCCCGGGACAGGGGACCCCTACGAGCAGTACTTC.

The chain couples TRBV5-1 to TRBJ2-7; a possible D gene is TRBD1 (6 bases). Germline CDR1 is SGHRS and CDR2 is YFSETQ. V lost 4 bases to trimming and J lost 5 bases, with 19 bases between them. CDR3 length: 15 residues. The CDR3: CASSADRPIANEQYF. As DNA, the CDR3 is TGCGCCAGCAGCGCAGACAGGCCGATTGCGAACGAGCAGTACTTC.

This clonotype has just a few counts. The CDR3 is CASSYSNPGAGFEQFF. The CDR3 nucleotides read TGTGCCAGCAGTTACTCGAATCCAGGGGCGGGATTTGAGCAGTTCTTC. The J gene is TRBJ2-1, the V gene TRBV6-5; D may be TRBD1 or TRBD2 (6 bases each). The CDR3 runs 16 residues. The V gene lost 0 bases and the J gene lost 9 bases, with 18 bases spanning the gap. Per germline, CDR1 MNHEY and CDR2 SVGAGI.

This clonotype has only a few counts. This chain links TRBV9 with TRBJ2-5; D is unresolved. Judging by the DNA end, TRBJ2-7 fits better; the J call may be wrong. Germline CDR1 is SGDLS and CDR2 is YYNGEE. The CDR3 is 14 amino acids. Here the CDR3 reads CASSLRVGSDEQYF. The CDR3 coding sequence is TGTGCCAGCAGCCTCCGGGTAGGCTCGGACGAGCAGTACTTC.

The chain couples TRBV7-9 to TRBJ2-3; no definite D call. The CDR3 has 14 amino acids. Germline CDR1 reads SEHNR; CDR2 reads FQNEAQ (reference sequence). The V gene lost 5 bases and the J gene lost 0 bases, with 9 bases spanning the gap. CDR3 protein: CASSPWSSTDTQYF. DNA for the CDR3: TGTGCCAGCAGCCCATGGTCGAGCACAGATACGCAGTATTTT.

The chain has TRBV5-1 and TRBJ2-1; TRBD2 aligns across 8 bases. V shed 3 bases, J shed 7 bases, and the junction held 12 bases outside the gene matches. Germline CDR1 and CDR2: SGHRS and YFSETQ. The length of the CDR3 is 16 residues. CDR3: CASSSGGASGSNEQFF. CDR3 nucleotide sequence: TGCGCCAGCAGCTCAGGAGGTGCTAGCGGGTCTAATGAGCAGTTCTTC.

This clonotype has a single count. V and J are TRBV7-9 and TRBJ2-4, with D perhaps matching TRBD1 or TRBD2 (6 bases each). Matching the DNA end better, TRBJ2-7 makes the J call doubtful. Germline-derived CDR1 and CDR2 are SEHNR and FQNEAQ (reference sequence). The CDR3 is 14 amino acids. The CDR3 nucleotides are TGTGCCAGCAGAACGGGAACCGGGGGCTGCGAGCAGTACTTC. This encodes CASRTGTGGCEQYF.

This rearrangement joins TRBV28 to TRBJ2-7; TRBD1 might be the D (7 bases). The CDR3 spans 16 residues. Germline V lookup: CDR1 MDHEN, CDR2 SYDVKM. V lost 5 bases and J lost 7, with 24 bases in between. The CDR3 loop is CASSHAGQLSSTEQYF. CDR3 DNA: TGTGCCAGCAGTCACGCGGGACAGCTATCTTCTACGGAGCAGTACTTC.

This clonotype was found a few times. This chain uses TRBV9 with TRBJ2-1; TRBD2 is a possible D gene (5 bases). CDR1 SGDLS and CDR2 YYNGEE come from the germline V gene. This CDR3 comprises 14 residues. With 2 bases removed from V and 7 bases from J, the gap between germline ends came to 13 bases. Here the CDR3 DNA reads TGTGCCAGCAGCGTTTCGACTGGACTTAATGAGCAGTTCTTC. Its protein product is CASSVSTGLNEQFF.

There are a few counts of this clonotype. The chain employs TRBV7-2 and TRBJ2-6, with TRBD1 as a possible D gene (5 bases). Trimming shortened V by 2 bases and J by 1 base, and 18 bases separated the two germline ends. This CDR3 has 19 residues. Germline-derived CDR1 and CDR2 are SGHTA and FQGNSA. For the CDR3, the DNA is TGTGCCAGCAGCTTAAGGTTGGACAAGCTTCAGTCTGGGGCCAACGTCCTGACTTTC. This sequence encodes CASSLRLDKLQSGANVLTF.

The J gene is TRBJ1-2, the V gene TRBV4-2; TRBD1 matches at 7 bases. CDR3 length: 14 amino acids. Germline CDR1 reads LGHNA; CDR2 reads YNFKEQ. Trimming at V came to 5 bases and at J to 4 bases, leaving 7 bases not matched to a gene. This CDR3 reads CASSGDRWAYGYTF. The CDR3, as DNA: TGTGCCAGCAGCGGGGACAGATGGGCCTATGGCTACACCTTC.

This clonotype has more than one count but fewer than ten. The chain is built from TRBV20-1 and TRBJ1-2, with D uncertain. V was cut by 0 bases and J by 8 bases, with 7 bases left in between. The CDR3 totals 11 residues. Germline V gene sequence: CDR1 DFQATT, CDR2 SNEGSKA (reference sequence). CDR3 sequence: CSARDQHGYTF. CDR3 sequence (DNA): TGCAGTGCTAGAGATCAACACGGCTACACCTTC.

The chain recombines TRBV6-5 with TRBJ2-1; TRBD2 aligns across 8 bases. The CDR3 length is 15 residues. The germline CDR1 and CDR2 sequences are MNHEY and SVGAGI. V was pared by 5 bases and J by 4 bases, with 7 bases of the junction left unmatched. The CDR3 DNA is TGTGCCAGCAGTCCTCTACTAGCGGAGTACAATGAGCAGTTCTTC. This gives the protein CASSPLLAEYNEQFF.